This T cell receptor (beta chain) emerged from a study of blood T cell repertoires in COVID-19. Across the whole study: T cells, B-cell-depleted T cells, or PBMCs supplied cDNA or gDNA.

The protocol was immunoSEQ multiplex PCR, while the TCRdb copy is restricted to in-frame clones and leaves out a portion. Here the sample spans about 58,000 clones, over 75% being singletons. The sequencing sample was made of peripheral blood. This sequence was found in a woman aged 55-75 years with active COVID-19.

CDR3 sequence: CASVPQGPGANVLTF. DNA for the CDR3: TGTGCCAGCGTTCCACAGGGACCTGGGGCCAACGTCCTGACTTTC. The chain has TRBV6-5 and TRBJ2-6, with TRBD1 as a possible D gene (6 bases). This CDR3 spans 15 amino acids. The V gene lost 8 bases and the J gene lost 2 bases, with 13 bases spanning the gap. Germline loops: CDR1 MNHEY, CDR2 SVGAGI.